This T cell receptor (beta chain) was captured by sequencing in a study of blood T cell repertoires in COVID-19. Generated by immunoSEQ multiplex PCR, the TCRdb table keeps only in-frame clones and is missing some. The sample holds about 200,000 clones, more than 85% seen once. It was during active infection that Seattle patients were enrolled and then longitudinally followed. V gave up 6 bases and J gave up 3 bases, with 14 bases separating them. The CDR3 has 15 residues. Germline CDR1 reads ENHRY; CDR2 reads SYGVKD. Input material: peripheral blood. This sequence was found in a man aged 60-69 years with COVID-19, enrolled during active disease. J is TRBJ1-4 and V is TRBV10-3, with D perhaps matching TRBD1 (6 bases). Here the CDR3 DNA reads TGTGCCATCAGACGTGGACAGAAGGCTAATGAAAAACTGTTTTTT. This gives the protein CAIRRGQKANEKLFF.